These T cell receptor beta chains were read from a single sample in a study of T cell responses to AZD1222 COVID-19 vaccine. TCRdb's copy holds only in-frame clones and misses some; the assay was immunoSEQ multiplex PCR. The data hold tens of thousands of clones, with more than 80% observed a single time. The source material was peripheral blood, sampled on day 0 of AZD1222 vaccination. The receptors stem from an adult in good health. Both conserved end residues are part of each CDR3. D genes are given only for firm matches. Rows give clone size only sometimes, using once, few, many, or a class for an expanded clone.

v_call	d_call	j_call	clone_size	cdr3_nt	cdr3_aa
TRBV2	-	TRBJ1-2	-	TGTGCCAGCAGTGAAGTAACAGGGTTAGGCGGCTACACCTTC	CASSEVTGLGGYTF
TRBV25-1	TRBD1	TRBJ1-2	-	TGTGCCAGCAGTCAAAGCTACAGGGGGTTAAGTGGCTACACCTTC	CASSQSYRGLSGYTF
TRBV6-5	-	TRBJ1-5	-	TGTGCCAGCAGAAGATTGGACCGTAATCAGCCCCAGCATTTT	CASRRLDRNQPQHF
TRBV21-1	-	TRBJ1-1	once	TGTGCCAGCAGCAAAGGCGTGGGGGCAAGGACTGAAGCTTTCTTT	CASSKGVGARTEAFF
TRBV29-1	TRBD2	TRBJ2-5	-	TGCAGCGTTGGGATAGCGGGAGTCTTGGAGACCCAGTACTTC	CSVGIAGVLETQYF
TRBV11-2	-	TRBJ2-7	-	TGTGCCAGCAACGTAGAGGTGGGCTACGAGCAGTACTTC	CASNVEVGYEQYF
TRBV5-4	-	TRBJ1-1	-	TGTGCCAGCAGCCCCGGTGGGACTGAAGCTTTCTTT	CASSPGGTEAFF
TRBV30	-	TRBJ1-2	-	TGTGCCTGGGACTTGGACGGTAACTATGGCTACACCTTC	CAWDLDGNYGYTF
TRBV5-1	TRBD1	TRBJ1-6	-	TGCGCCAGCAGCTTGGAAGGCAGGGGGCAATCACCCCTCCACTTT	CASSLEGRGQSPLHF
TRBV9	TRBD1	TRBJ2-5	-	TGTGCCAGCAGCGTAGACAGCAGGGGGCCGGAGACCCAGTACTTC	CASSVDSRGPETQYF
TRBV11-2	-	TRBJ2-7	-	TGTGCCAGCAGCGTCGGACAGTTCTACGAGCAGTACTTC	CASSVGQFYEQYF
TRBV18	TRBD1	TRBJ1-2	-	TGTGCCAGCTCACCGGGCAGGGGGCCGGATGGCTACACCTTC	CASSPGRGPDGYTF
TRBV3-1/TRBV3-2	-	TRBJ2-1	-	TGTGCCAGCAGCCAAGACAGGGGCCCCTACAATGAGCAGTTCTTC	CASSQDRGPYNEQFF
TRBV5-1	TRBD2	TRBJ2-1	-	TGCGCCAGCAGCTTTCTAGCGGGAGTTCCCTACAATGAGCAGTTCTTC	CASSFLAGVPYNEQFF
TRBV10-3	-	TRBJ1-5	-	TGTGCCATCAGTGAGTCCGGGCTTCCCGGCAATCAGCCCCAGCATTTT	CAISESGLPGNQPQHF
TRBV19	-	TRBJ1-4	-	TGTGCCAGTAGCGCAACCCCGGACAGTAATGAAAAACTGTTTTTT	CASSATPDSNEKLFF
TRBV28	-	TRBJ1-1	-	TGTGCCAGCAGGGACTATAACAGCAACACTGAAGCTTTCTTT	CASRDYNSNTEAFF
TRBV27	TRBD2	TRBJ2-7	-	TGTGCCAGCAGTTTACGGGGACTAGTAGCCTACGAGCAGTACTTC	CASSLRGLVAYEQYF
TRBV5-4	-	TRBJ1-1	-	TGTGCCAGCAGCTTGAGGGTAGACACTGAAGCTTTCTTT	CASSLRVDTEAFF
TRBV10-3	TRBD1	TRBJ1-3	-	TGTGCCATCACGGGACAGGGTGGAAACACCATATATTTT	CAITGQGGNTIYF
TRBV10-3	-	TRBJ1-1	-	TGTGCCATCAGTGAGCCCACATCAGCAAACACTGAAGCTTTCTTT	CAISEPTSANTEAFF
TRBV2	-	TRBJ1-1	-	TGTGCCAGCAGTGATCGGGGTGGCACTGAAGCTTTCTTT	CASSDRGGTEAFF
TRBV13	-	TRBJ2-5	-	TGTGCCAGCAGCTTAGGGGGGACGGGACAACAAGAGACCCAGTACTTC	CASSLGGTGQQETQYF
TRBV5-4	-	TRBJ1-6	-	TGTGCCAGCAGCTTGGTTACCGCAATTACTAATTCACCCCTCCACTTT	CASSLVTAITNSPLHF
TRBV5-1	-	TRBJ1-2	-	TGCGCCAGCAGCTTGGGCGGCCGCGGCTTCTATGGCTACACCTTC	CASSLGGRGFYGYTF
TRBV28	-	TRBJ2-7	-	TGTGCCAGCAGTACAGGTGCCTCCCTAGAGCAGTACTTC	CASSTGASLEQYF
TRBV4-1	TRBD1	TRBJ1-2	-	TGCGCCAGCAGCCGAGAAGGGGGCCCGGGCTATGGCTACACCTTC	CASSREGGPGYGYTF
TRBV15	-	TRBJ1-1	-	TGTGCCACCGGACAGTCGGCGGGCACTGAAGCTTTCTTT	CATGQSAGTEAFF
TRBV2	TRBD1	TRBJ2-1	-	TGTGCCAGCAGTGAAGCGTACAGGGGGAATGAGCAGTTCTTC	CASSEAYRGNEQFF
TRBV9	-	TRBJ2-5	-	TGTGCCAGCAGCGTAGGAGTCAGCGAGACCCAGTACTTC	CASSVGVSETQYF
TRBV21-1	-	TRBJ1-5	few	TGTGCCAGCAGCGCCCGGACAGGGAGCTATAGCAATCAGCCCCAGCATTTT	CASSARTGSYSNQPQHF
TRBV28	-	TRBJ1-2	-	TGTGCCACCCAAAAAGGAGACGGCTACACCTTC	CATQKGDGYTF
TRBV19	-	TRBJ1-1	-	TGTGCCAGTAACCCGGGTAGGGGTAACACTGAAGCTTTCTTT	CASNPGRGNTEAFF
TRBV2	-	TRBJ1-5	-	TGTGCCAGCAGTGTTTCTTTAAGGGGCGGTGAGCCCCAGCATTTT	CASSVSLRGGEPQHF
TRBV5-4	-	TRBJ1-1	-	TGTGCCAGCAGCTTGGGCGGTCTGTCCTCAGGGACTGAAGCTTTCTTT	CASSLGGLSSGTEAFF
TRBV11-2	-	TRBJ2-7	-	TGTGCCAGCAGCGTCTCGCGGGACTCCTACGAGCAGTACTTC	CASSVSRDSYEQYF
TRBV7-8	-	TRBJ1-1	-	TGTGCCAGCAGCGGGGGAGTGGGGGTTGGGGATGAAGCTTTCTTT	CASSGGVGVGDEAFF
TRBV11-2	-	TRBJ2-7	-	TGTGCCAGCAGTTTTAGCGAGACCGAGCAGTACTTC	CASSFSETEQYF
TRBV27	-	TRBJ1-2	-	TGTGCCAGCAGCCCGGCCGGTGGGGGGTTGAGGGGCTACACCTTC	CASSPAGGGLRGYTF
TRBV5-6	TRBD1	TRBJ2-3	-	TGTGCCAGCAGCTTGGCTGACAGGGGAACAGATACGCAGTATTTT	CASSLADRGTDTQYF
TRBV4-1	TRBD2	TRBJ2-7	-	TGCGCCAGCAGCCCCGGGGGGGTTACCTACGAGCAGTACTTC	CASSPGGVTYEQYF
TRBV19	TRBD1	TRBJ1-4	-	TGTGCCAGTAGTCAACAGGGGTTACGAGAAAAACTGTTTTTT	CASSQQGLREKLFF
TRBV19	-	TRBJ1-2	few	TGTGCCAGTAGTCGCCTGGACAGCAACTATGGCTACACCTTC	CASSRLDSNYGYTF
TRBV5-1	-	TRBJ1-2	once	TGCGCCAGCAGCCCTGGAGAGGGGGGCTATGGCTACACCTTC	CASSPGEGGYGYTF
TRBV6-2/TRBV6-3	TRBD2	TRBJ2-1	-	TGTGCCAGCAGTTACTCGAGGGTTAGCGGGAGGGCCCATTCCTACAATGAGCAGTTCTTC	CASSYSRVSGRAHSYNEQFF
TRBV3-1/TRBV3-2	-	TRBJ1-2	-	TGTGCCAGCAGCCCTGGGAAAGATGGCTACACCTTC	CASSPGKDGYTF
TRBV3-1/TRBV3-2	TRBD2	TRBJ2-2	-	TGTGCCAGCAGCCAGCTTGGACTAGCGGAGAACACCGGGGAGCTGTTTTTT	CASSQLGLAENTGELFF
TRBV5-5	TRBD1	TRBJ1-3	-	TGTGCCAGCAGCCTAGGGACAGCTCTTTATGGAAACACCATATATTTT	CASSLGTALYGNTIYF
TRBV28	-	TRBJ2-5	-	TGTGCCAGCAGTTCTAGGGGGTTGGGGGAGACCCAGTACTTC	CASSSRGLGETQYF
TRBV3-1/TRBV3-2	-	TRBJ1-1	-	TGTGCCAGCAGCAAGGGGTGGAACACTGAAGCTTTCTTT	CASSKGWNTEAFF
TRBV30	-	TRBJ2-2	-	TGTGCCTGGAGCGTAAGGGGCACCGGGGAGCTGTTTTTT	CAWSVRGTGELFF
TRBV20-1	TRBD2	TRBJ2-1	-	TGCAGTGCTAGTGCGGGTCTAGCGGGAGTAGGTGGGCAGTTCTTC	CSASAGLAGVGGQFF
TRBV7-2	-	TRBJ2-3	-	TGTGCCAGCAGCCTTGGGGGGAGCGATTATACGCAGTATTTT	CASSLGGSDYTQYF
TRBV21-1	-	TRBJ2-7	-	TGTGCCAGCAGCTACCCGAGGGACCGCCGATCCCCCTACGAGCAGTACTTC	CASSYPRDRRSPYEQYF
TRBV9	-	TRBJ1-2	-	TGTGCCAGCAGCGTCGACAAGAAAAGGGGCTATGGCTACACCTTC	CASSVDKKRGYGYTF
TRBV5-1	TRBD2	TRBJ2-7	-	TGCGCCAGCAGCGCGGGACTAGCTCTCTCCGAGCAGTACTTC	CASSAGLALSEQYF
TRBV5-1	TRBD2	TRBJ2-2	-	TGCGCCAGCAGCTTCCCTAGCGGGAGGACCAGGCTGTTTTTT	CASSFPSGRTRLFF